The rows below give T cell receptor beta chains drawn from one sample of a study of T cells in Graves' hyperthyroidism and ophthalmopathy. TCRdb redid the calling of the multiplex PCR reads with MiXCR, one entry per CDR3 protein. The data contain about 550,000 distinct CDR3 sequences, roughly 20% of them singletons. Sequenced sample: blood. Every receptor here comes from a man between 18 and 35 years old with Graves' hyperthyroidism. CDR3s leave out the opening cysteine and the closing phenylalanine or tryptophan. Fields, in order: J gene, V gene, CDR3 length, CDR3 protein.

j_gene: TRBJ1-1; v_gene: TRBV5-1; len: 14; CDR3aa: ASSLDSVRMNTEAF
j_gene: TRBJ2-7; v_gene: TRBV5-1; len: 12; CDR3aa: ASSLAGSGYEQY
j_gene: TRBJ2-7; v_gene: TRBV27; len: 10; CDR3aa: ASSPRIGEQY
j_gene: TRBJ2-5; v_gene: TRBV4-1; len: 13; CDR3aa: ASSPLGGPFGTQY
j_gene: TRBJ1-5; v_gene: TRBV12-3/TRBV12-4; len: 11; CDR3aa: ASSSQGIQPQH
j_gene: TRBJ1-5; v_gene: TRBV3-1; len: 13; CDR3aa: ASSPSLNSNQPQH
j_gene: TRBJ2-7; v_gene: TRBV28; len: 11; CDR3aa: ASRRESSYEQY
j_gene: TRBJ2-5; v_gene: TRBV12-5; len: 13; CDR3aa: ASGLRDNPQETQY
j_gene: TRBJ2-7; v_gene: TRBV12-3/TRBV12-4; len: 11; CDR3aa: ASKDLSSYEQY
j_gene: TRBJ2-7; v_gene: TRBV5-1; len: 12; CDR3aa: ASSLAVQSYEQY
j_gene: TRBJ2-7; v_gene: TRBV2; len: 12; CDR3aa: ASSADWGNYEQY
j_gene: TRBJ1-2; v_gene: TRBV29-1; len: 10; CDR3aa: SVEDRMYGYT
j_gene: TRBJ2-3; v_gene: TRBV5-1; len: 13; CDR3aa: ASSFGGLQEDTQY
j_gene: TRBJ1-1; v_gene: TRBV6-1; len: 13; CDR3aa: ASSELRVGGTEAF
j_gene: TRBJ2-2; v_gene: TRBV12-3/TRBV12-4; len: 13; CDR3aa: ASRGLAVNTGELF
j_gene: TRBJ1-1; v_gene: TRBV10-3; len: 12; CDR3aa: AISGHQVYTEAF
j_gene: TRBJ2-7; v_gene: TRBV6-1; len: 13; CDR3aa: ASSGRTSSSYEQY
j_gene: TRBJ2-5; v_gene: TRBV6-1; len: 14; CDR3aa: ASSLFGTGLQETQY
j_gene: TRBJ2-2; v_gene: TRBV4-1; len: 15; CDR3aa: ASSQDQGILETGELF
j_gene: TRBJ2-7; v_gene: TRBV7-2; len: 13; CDR3aa: ASSLVRGGTYEQY
j_gene: TRBJ1-5; v_gene: TRBV4-1; len: 12; CDR3aa: ASSQVVGGQPQH
j_gene: TRBJ1-2; v_gene: TRBV12-3/TRBV12-4; len: 13; CDR3aa: ASSEYGRANYGYT
j_gene: TRBJ2-7; v_gene: TRBV6-1; len: 12; CDR3aa: ASTSRPLGDEQY
j_gene: TRBJ1-1; v_gene: TRBV10-3; len: 12; CDR3aa: AIRGEMLDTEAF
j_gene: TRBJ2-7; v_gene: TRBV15; len: 12; CDR3aa: ATSRDSAAYEQY
j_gene: TRBJ2-7; v_gene: TRBV10-3; len: 10; CDR3aa: AIGYGGDEQY
j_gene: TRBJ1-1; v_gene: TRBV27; len: 13; CDR3aa: ASSFRGRSNTEAF
j_gene: TRBJ2-7; v_gene: TRBV30; len: 12; CDR3aa: AWIGGGDPGEQY
j_gene: TRBJ1-5; v_gene: TRBV5-8; len: 13; CDR3aa: ASSLGMGGSQPQH
j_gene: TRBJ1-5; v_gene: TRBV28; len: 15; CDR3aa: ASSLRSFRGSNQPQH
j_gene: TRBJ2-7; v_gene: TRBV6-1; len: 14; CDR3aa: ASSEPLAPGSYEQY
j_gene: TRBJ1-5; v_gene: TRBV6-1; len: 12; CDR3aa: ASKSTGYNQPQH
j_gene: TRBJ1-2; v_gene: TRBV30; len: 9; CDR3aa: ALGTAYGYT
j_gene: TRBJ2-5; v_gene: TRBV5-1; len: 13; CDR3aa: ASSLAQGRQETQY
j_gene: TRBJ2-7; v_gene: TRBV2; len: 12; CDR3aa: ASSRRGPLGEQY
j_gene: TRBJ1-1; v_gene: TRBV5-1; len: 11; CDR3aa: ASSFGDQGEAF
j_gene: TRBJ1-3; v_gene: TRBV12-3/TRBV12-4; len: 12; CDR3aa: ASRLQGSGNTIY
j_gene: TRBJ2-2; v_gene: TRBV28; len: 13; CDR3aa: ASSLFGTGTGELF
j_gene: TRBJ2-5; v_gene: TRBV6-5; len: 14; CDR3aa: ASMFAPVSFQETQY
j_gene: TRBJ1-1; v_gene: TRBV12-3/TRBV12-4; len: 11; CDR3aa: ASSLWSDVWGF
j_gene: TRBJ2-7; v_gene: TRBV19; len: 12; CDR3aa: ASSNSGSGYEQY
j_gene: TRBJ1-5; v_gene: TRBV28; len: 12; CDR3aa: ASSQGLRNQPQH
j_gene: TRBJ2-7; v_gene: TRBV6-1; len: 9; CDR3aa: ASLDRRGQY
j_gene: TRBJ2-7; v_gene: TRBV6-4; len: 14; CDR3aa: ASSASGTGVSYEQY
j_gene: TRBJ2-3; v_gene: TRBV27; len: 14; CDR3aa: ASSFPGSGGTDTQY
j_gene: TRBJ1-5; v_gene: TRBV12-3/TRBV12-4; len: 15; CDR3aa: ASRKGGRGARDQPQH
j_gene: TRBJ2-7; v_gene: TRBV5-1; len: 13; CDR3aa: ASTRTGGESYEQY
j_gene: TRBJ2-7; v_gene: TRBV10-3; len: 12; CDR3aa: AISEDGGSYEQY
j_gene: TRBJ1-2; v_gene: TRBV12-3/TRBV12-4; len: 10; CDR3aa: ASSSRVFGYT
j_gene: TRBJ2-5; v_gene: TRBV10-3; len: 14; CDR3aa: AISTYRAGSRETQY
j_gene: TRBJ2-2; v_gene: TRBV20-1; len: 15; CDR3aa: SANPVVADLNTGELF
j_gene: TRBJ2-5; v_gene: TRBV6-5; len: 10; CDR3aa: ASSYSTSSQY
j_gene: TRBJ2-2; v_gene: TRBV6-5; len: 14; CDR3aa: ASSYGSPGDFGELF
j_gene: TRBJ1-3; v_gene: TRBV24-1; len: 14; CDR3aa: ATSDSPGLKGNTIY